This entry concerns a single TCR beta chain. Its target is not known. Both 60 Vbeta primers and 13 Jbeta primers went into the PCR. Method: immunoSEQ multiplex PCR; TCRdb's copy keeps in-frame clones and lacks some. The table lists some 70,000 clones, 78% of them singletons, with 7.8% in the top ten. The V segment lost 5 bases and the J segment 2 bases; nucleotides outside the gene matches: 5. The CDR3 runs 16 residues. In germline, CDR1 is SEHNR, CDR2 FQNEAQ (reference sequence). This record belongs to a study of cytomegalovirus exposure and HLA in healthy donors. Points from the study as a whole: A later analysis appeared to link common viral pathogens to several of the most significant clusters. Three CMV-associated chains were confirmed in vitro to be specific for CMV antigens. A previous analysis found most TCR beta V segments productive roughly 87% or roughly 30% of the time.

The chain carries TRBV7-9 and TRBJ2-3, with TRBD2 identical over 12 bases. Sequencing input: PBMCs. The sequence came from a man younger than 30 in good health and CMV-seropositive. CDR3: CASSLRLAGATDTQYF. DNA of the CDR3: TGTGCCAGCAGCCTCCGACTAGCGGGAGCCACAGATACGCAGTATTTT.